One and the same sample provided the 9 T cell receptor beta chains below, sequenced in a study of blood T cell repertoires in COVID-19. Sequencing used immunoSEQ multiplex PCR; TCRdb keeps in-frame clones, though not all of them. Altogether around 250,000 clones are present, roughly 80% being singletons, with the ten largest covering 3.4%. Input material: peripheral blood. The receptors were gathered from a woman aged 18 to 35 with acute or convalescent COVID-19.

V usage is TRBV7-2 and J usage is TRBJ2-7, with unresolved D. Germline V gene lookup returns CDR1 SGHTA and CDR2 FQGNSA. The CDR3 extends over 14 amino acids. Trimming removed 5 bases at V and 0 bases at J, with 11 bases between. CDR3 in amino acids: CASSPGPHSYEQYF. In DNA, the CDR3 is TGTGCCAGCAGCCCAGGTCCGCACTCCTACGAGCAGTACTTC.

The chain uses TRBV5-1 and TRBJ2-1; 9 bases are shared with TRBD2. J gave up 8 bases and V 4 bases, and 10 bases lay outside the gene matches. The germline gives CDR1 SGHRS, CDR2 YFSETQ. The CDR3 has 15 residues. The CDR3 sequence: CASSPPLAGLYEQFF. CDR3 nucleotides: TGCGCCAGCAGCCCCCCACTAGCGGGTCTTTATGAGCAGTTCTTC.

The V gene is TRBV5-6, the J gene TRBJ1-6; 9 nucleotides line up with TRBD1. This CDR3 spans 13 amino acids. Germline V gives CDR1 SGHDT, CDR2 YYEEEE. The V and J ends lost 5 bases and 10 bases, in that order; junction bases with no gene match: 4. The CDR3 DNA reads TGTGCCAGCAGACGGACAGGGGTCTCACCCCTCCACTTT. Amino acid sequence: CASRRTGVSPLHF.

CDR3: CASSYAPITSGSSQVAGELFF. The CDR3, as DNA: TGTGCCAGCAGCTACGCCCCAATAACTAGCGGGAGTTCGCAAGTTGCCGGGGAGCTGTTTTTT. The rearrangement uses TRBV6-6 and TRBJ2-2; 11 bases match TRBD2. Trimming cost V 6 bases and J 6 bases; bases outside gene matches: 24. CDR3 length equals 21 residues. CDR1 and CDR2 (germline): MNHNY, SVGAGI (reference sequence).

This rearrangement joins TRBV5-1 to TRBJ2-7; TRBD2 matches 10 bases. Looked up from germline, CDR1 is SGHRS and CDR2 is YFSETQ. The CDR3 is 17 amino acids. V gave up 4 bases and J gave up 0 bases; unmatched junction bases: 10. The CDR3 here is CASSPWTSGVSSYEQYF. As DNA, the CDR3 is TGCGCCAGCAGCCCCTGGACTAGCGGAGTCAGCTCCTACGAGCAGTACTTC.

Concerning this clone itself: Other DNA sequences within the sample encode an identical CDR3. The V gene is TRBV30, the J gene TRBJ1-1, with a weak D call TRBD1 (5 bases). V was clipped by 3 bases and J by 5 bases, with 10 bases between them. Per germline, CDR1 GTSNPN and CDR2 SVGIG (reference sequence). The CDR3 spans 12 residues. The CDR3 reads CAWSRGRTEAFF. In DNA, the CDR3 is TGTGCCTGGAGCCGGGGGAGGACTGAAGCTTTCTTT.

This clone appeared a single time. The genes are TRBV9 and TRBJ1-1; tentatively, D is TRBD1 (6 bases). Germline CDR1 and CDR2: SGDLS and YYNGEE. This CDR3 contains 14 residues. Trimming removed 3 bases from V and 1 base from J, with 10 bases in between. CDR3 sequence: CASSEGVGNTEAFF. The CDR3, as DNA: TGTGCCAGCAGCGAGGGGGTGGGGAACACTGAAGCTTTCTTT.

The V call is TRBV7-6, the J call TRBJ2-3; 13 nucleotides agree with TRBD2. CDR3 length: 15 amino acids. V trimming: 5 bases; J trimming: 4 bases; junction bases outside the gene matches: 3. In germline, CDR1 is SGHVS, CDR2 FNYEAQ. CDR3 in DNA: TGTGCCAGCAGCGAACTAGCGGGAGGGCCAGATACGCAGTATTTT. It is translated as CASSELAGGPDTQYF.

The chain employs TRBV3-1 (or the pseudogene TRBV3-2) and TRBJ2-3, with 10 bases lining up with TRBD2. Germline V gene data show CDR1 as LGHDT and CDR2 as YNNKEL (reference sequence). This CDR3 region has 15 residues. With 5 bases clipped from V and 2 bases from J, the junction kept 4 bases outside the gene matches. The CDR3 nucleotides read TGTGCCAGCAGCAAGCGGGAGGGCCTCACAGATACGCAGTATTTT. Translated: CASSKREGLTDTQYF.